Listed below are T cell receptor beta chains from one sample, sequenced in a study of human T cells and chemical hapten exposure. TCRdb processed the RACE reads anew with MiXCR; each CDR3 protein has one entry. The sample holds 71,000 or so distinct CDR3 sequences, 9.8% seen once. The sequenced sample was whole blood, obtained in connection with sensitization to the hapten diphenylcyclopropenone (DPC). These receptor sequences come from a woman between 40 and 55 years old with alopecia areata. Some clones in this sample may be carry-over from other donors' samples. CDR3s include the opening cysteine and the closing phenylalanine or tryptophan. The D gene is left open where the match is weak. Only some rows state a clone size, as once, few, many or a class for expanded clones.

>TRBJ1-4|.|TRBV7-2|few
CASSLGVITNEKLFF
TGTGCCAGCAGCTTAGGGGTTATAACTAATGAAAAACTGTTTTTT
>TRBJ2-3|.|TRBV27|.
CASRRTYTDTQYF
TGTGCCAGCAGACGGACGTACACAGATACGCAGTATTTT
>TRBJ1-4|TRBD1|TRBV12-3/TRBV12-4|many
CASSLGQGTSLANEKLFF
TGTGCCAGCAGTTTAGGACAGGGCACCTCGCTCGCTAATGAAAAACTGTTTTTT
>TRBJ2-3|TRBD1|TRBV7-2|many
CASSFWAGGLDTQYF
TGTGCCAGCAGCTTCTGGGCAGGGGGCTTGGATACGCAGTATTTT
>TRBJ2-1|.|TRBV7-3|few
CASSRDRLSYNEQFF
TGTGCCAGCAGCCGTGACCGCCTCTCCTACAATGAGCAGTTCTTC
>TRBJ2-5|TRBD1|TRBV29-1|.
CSGKGQGQYF
TGCAGCGGAAAAGGACAGGGGCAGTACTTC
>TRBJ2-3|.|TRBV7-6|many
CASGAGGGSDTQYF
TGTGCCAGCGGGGCAGGGGGAGGCTCCGATACGCAGTATTTT
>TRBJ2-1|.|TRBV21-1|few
CASSTVSSSSYNEQFF
TGTGCCAGCAGCACCGTATCTAGTAGCTCCTACAATGAGCAGTTCTTC
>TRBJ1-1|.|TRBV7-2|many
CASSPDIMNTEAFF
TGTGCCAGCAGCCCCGACATCATGAACACTGAAGCTTTCTTT
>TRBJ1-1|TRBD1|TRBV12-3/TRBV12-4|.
CASSSPGQGVSEAFF
TGTGCCAGCAGCTCACCGGGACAGGGGGTCTCGGAAGCTTTCTTT
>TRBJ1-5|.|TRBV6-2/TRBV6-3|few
CASSYWPENQPQHF
TGTGCCAGCAGTTACTGGCCAGAGAATCAGCCCCAGCATTTT
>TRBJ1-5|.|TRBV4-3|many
CASSQVRASNQPQHF
TGCGCCAGCAGCCAAGTTCGGGCTAGCAATCAGCCCCAGCATTTT
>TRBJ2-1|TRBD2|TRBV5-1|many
CASSRPRGGLLSYNEQFF
TGCGCCAGCAGCCGCCCGCGGGGGGGCCTTCTCTCCTACAATGAGCAGTTCTTC
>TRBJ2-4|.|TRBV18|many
CASSPEILGQSTSAKNIQYF
TGTGCCAGCTCACCAGAGATTCTGGGGCAGTCGACTTCGGCCAAAAACATTCAGTACTTC
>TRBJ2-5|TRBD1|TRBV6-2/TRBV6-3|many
CASFGTGVGQETQYF
TGTGCCAGCTTCGGAACAGGGGTCGGGCAAGAGACCCAGTACTTC
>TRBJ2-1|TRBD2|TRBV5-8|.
CASSLEDGGAMNEQFF
TGTGCCAGCAGCTTGGAGGACGGGGGGGCCATGAATGAGCAGTTCTTC
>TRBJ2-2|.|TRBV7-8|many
CASSFVRDTGELFF
TGTGCCAGCAGCTTCGTCCGGGACACCGGGGAGCTGTTTTTT
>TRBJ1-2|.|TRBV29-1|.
CSVERDPFNYGYTF
TGCAGCGTTGAAAGGGATCCCTTTAACTATGGCTACACCTTC
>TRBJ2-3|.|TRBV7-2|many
CASSPWAGPSDTQYF
TGTGCCAGCAGCCCCTGGGCAGGGCCCTCAGATACGCAGTATTTT
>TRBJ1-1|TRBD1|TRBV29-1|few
CSVSPPGTALGAFF
TGCAGCGTTAGTCCCCCCGGGACAGCACTGGGAGCTTTCTTT
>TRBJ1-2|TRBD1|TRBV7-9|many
CASSSQGADGYTF
TGTGCCAGCAGCTCACAGGGGGCGGATGGCTACACCTTC
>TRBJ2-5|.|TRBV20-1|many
CSARDIGKGTETQYF
TGCAGTGCTAGAGATATAGGGAAAGGCACAGAGACCCAGTACTTC
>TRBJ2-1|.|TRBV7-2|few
CASSSGFYNEQFF
TGTGCCAGCAGCTCGGGCTTCTACAATGAGCAGTTCTTC
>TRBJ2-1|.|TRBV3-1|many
CASSPGDYNEQFF
TGTGCCAGCAGCCCCGGGGACTACAATGAGCAGTTCTTC
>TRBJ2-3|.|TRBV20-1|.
CSAPARGAGDTQYF
TGCAGTGCGCCAGCCCGGGGGGCGGGAGATACGCAGTATTTT
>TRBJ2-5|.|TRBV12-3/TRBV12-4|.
CASSFVSQETQYF
TGTGCCAGCAGTTTTGTCAGCCAAGAGACCCAGTACTTC
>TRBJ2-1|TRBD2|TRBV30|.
CAWSVLGLAGGLNEQFF
TGTGCCTGGAGTGTACTGGGACTAGCGGGGGGGCTGAATGAGCAGTTCTTC
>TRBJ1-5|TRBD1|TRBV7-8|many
CASSVRQGQGKSNQPQHF
TGTGCCAGCAGCGTGCGCCAGGGACAGGGAAAAAGCAATCAGCCCCAGCATTTT
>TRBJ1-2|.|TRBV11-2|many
CASSLDARGTNYGYTF
TGTGCCAGCAGCTTAGACGCGAGGGGGACGAACTATGGCTACACCTTC
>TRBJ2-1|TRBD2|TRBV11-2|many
CASRPGTSGSYNEQFF
TGTGCCAGCAGACCTGGGACTAGCGGTTCCTACAATGAGCAGTTCTTC
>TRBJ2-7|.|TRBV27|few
CASRTRGTVRDEQYF
TGTGCCAGCAGGACTCGGGGGACAGTGAGGGACGAGCAGTACTTC
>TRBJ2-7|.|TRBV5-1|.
CASSLGGHAYEQYF
TGCGCCAGCAGCTTAGGGGGGCATGCCTACGAGCAGTACTTC
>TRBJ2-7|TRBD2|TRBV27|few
CASSLSGGLAFGEQYF
TGTGCCAGCAGTTTATCTGGCGGACTAGCGTTTGGGGAGCAGTACTTC
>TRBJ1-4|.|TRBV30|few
CAWSVRAINEKLFF
TGTGCCTGGAGTGTTCGGGCGATTAATGAAAAACTGTTTTTT
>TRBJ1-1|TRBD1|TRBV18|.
CASSGTGGNGMNTEAFF
TGTGCCAGCTCAGGGACAGGGGGCAATGGGATGAACACTGAAGCTTTCTTT
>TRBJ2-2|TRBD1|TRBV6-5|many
CASIPTGTGNTGELFF
TGTGCCAGCATCCCAACCGGGACAGGGAACACCGGGGAGCTGTTTTTT
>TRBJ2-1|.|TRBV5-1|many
CASSWPLLGGPANEQFF
TGCGCCAGCAGCTGGCCCCTCCTCGGGGGGCCCGCCAATGAGCAGTTCTTC
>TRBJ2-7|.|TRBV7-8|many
CASSIGRSVDEQYF
TGTGCCAGCTCCATAGGACGTAGCGTGGACGAGCAGTACTTC
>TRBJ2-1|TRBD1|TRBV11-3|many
CASSPQGSRPYNEQFF
TGTGCCAGCAGCCCACAGGGGTCTCGTCCCTACAATGAGCAGTTCTTC
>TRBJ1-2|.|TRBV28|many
CASSWEGVIEGYTF
TGTGCCAGCAGTTGGGAGGGGGTAATAGAAGGCTACACCTTC
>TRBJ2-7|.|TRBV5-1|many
CASSLLTAGDEQYF
TGCGCCAGCAGCTTACTAACGGCAGGTGACGAGCAGTACTTC